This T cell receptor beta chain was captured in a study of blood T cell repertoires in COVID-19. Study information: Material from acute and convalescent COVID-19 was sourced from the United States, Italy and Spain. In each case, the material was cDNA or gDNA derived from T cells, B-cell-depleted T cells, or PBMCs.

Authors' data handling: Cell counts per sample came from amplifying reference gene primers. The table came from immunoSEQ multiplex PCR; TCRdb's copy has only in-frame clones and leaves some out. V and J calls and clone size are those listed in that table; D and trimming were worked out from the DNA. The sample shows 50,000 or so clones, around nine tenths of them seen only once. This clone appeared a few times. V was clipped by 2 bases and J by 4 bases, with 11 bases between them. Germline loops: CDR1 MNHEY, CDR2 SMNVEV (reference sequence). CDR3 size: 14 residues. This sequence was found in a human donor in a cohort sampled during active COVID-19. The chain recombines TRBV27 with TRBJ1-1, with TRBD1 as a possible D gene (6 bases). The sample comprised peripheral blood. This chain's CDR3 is CASSLGTLGTEAFF. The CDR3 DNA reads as TGTGCCAGCAGTTTAGGGACACTGGGCACTGAAGCTTTCTTT.